The 15 T cell receptor beta chains given below trace back to one sample, sequenced in a study of neurological immune-mediated disorders. Via MiXCR, TCRdb re-called the 5' RACE reads, giving one row per CDR3 protein. The sample has around 94,000 distinct CDR3 sequences, roughly 4% seen once. Material: PBMCs. Every receptor here comes from a woman between 18 and 30 years old with multiple sclerosis.

There are many counts of this clonotype. The chain couples TRBV12-3 or TRBV12-4 to TRBJ2-2; 10 bases are shared with TRBD1. With 2 bases clipped from V and 8 bases from J, the junction kept 5 bases outside the gene matches. The CDR3 spans 15 residues. CDR3 amino acids: CASSLRQGASGELFF. The CDR3, as DNA: TGTGCCAGCAGTTTAAGACAGGGGGCGAGTGGGGAGCTGTTTTTT.

The chain has TRBV30 and TRBJ2-2; 9 nucleotides line up with TRBD1. Germline lookup yields CDR1 GTSNPN and CDR2 SVGIG (reference sequence). CDR3 length equals 15 residues. Losses at the gene ends were 3 bases for V and 5 bases for J; bases not matched to a gene: 7. The DNA for the CDR3 is TGTGCCTGGAGATCGGGGGACAGGGAGACCGGGGAGCTGTTTTTT. It is translated as CAWRSGDRETGELFF.

This clonotype has ten or more counts. The chain carries TRBV5-1 and TRBJ2-1, with 13 bases aligning to TRBD2. The CDR3 covers 19 residues. CDR1 and CDR2 (germline): SGHRS, YFSETQ. V gave up 4 bases and J gave up 1 base; unmatched junction bases: 11. CDR3: CASSPRGTSGTDSYNEQFF. CDR3 nucleotides: TGCGCCAGCAGCCCGCGGGGGACTAGCGGGACTGATTCCTACAATGAGCAGTTCTTC.

The chain recombines TRBV6-5 with TRBJ2-1, with 11 bases fitting TRBD2. CDR1 MNHEY and CDR2 SVGAGI come from the germline V gene. The CDR3 runs to 15 residues. Unmatched junction bases numbered 10, after V lost 5 bases and J lost 10 bases. CDR3 DNA: TGTGCCAGCAGTACGGGACTAGCGGCGCTTGTCGAGCAGTTCTTC. Residues: CASSTGLAALVEQFF.

In this sample, this clonotype turned up many times. This rearrangement joins TRBV5-6 to TRBJ2-7; D is unresolved. Germline V gene sequence: CDR1 SGHDT, CDR2 YYEEEE. There are 14 residues in the CDR3. The V gene lost 0 bases and the J gene lost 2 bases, with 9 bases spanning the gap. The CDR3 sequence: CASSLGPLTYEQYF. The CDR3 DNA follows: TGTGCCAGCAGCTTGGGGCCGCTAACCTACGAGCAGTACTTC.

This clonotype was detected ten times or more. The V gene is TRBV7-2, the J gene TRBJ2-7, with 8 bases matching TRBD1. Germline trimming cut 5 bases from V and 5 bases from J; bases unmatched to any gene: 5. This CDR3 region has 13 residues. CDR1 and CDR2 from the germline V gene are SGHTA and FQGNSA. The CDR3 DNA is TGTGCCAGCAGCCGCAGGGGGCCCGACGAGCAGTACTTC. Residues: CASSRRGPDEQYF.

Ten or more counts support this clonotype. This sequence joins TRBV5-5 and TRBJ2-2; D is unclear. Trimming took off 2 bases at V and 1 base at J, with 3 bases between the two ends. Per the germline V gene, CDR1 is SGHKS and CDR2 is YYEKEE (reference sequence). CDR3 length: 13 residues. This CDR3 is CASSLQNTGELFF. For the CDR3, the DNA is TGTGCCAGCAGCTTACAGAACACCGGGGAGCTGTTTTTT.

This clonotype was picked up a small number of times. The CDR3 region has the DNA TGCGCCAGCAGTGAGGATTACAGTCTCCGAGGCGGATACACCTTC. It codes for CASSEDYSLRGGYTF. The V call is TRBV10-2, the J call TRBJ1-2; D gene unclear. The CDR3 is 15 residues long. V was pared by 2 bases and J by 11 bases, with 21 bases between. Germline V gene lookup returns CDR1 WSHSY and CDR2 SAAADI.

This clonotype was observed at least ten times. The gene calls are TRBV9 and TRBJ2-2; 8 nucleotides agree with TRBD1. Per the germline V gene, CDR1 is SGDLS and CDR2 is YYNGEE. This CDR3 contains 17 residues. Unmatched junction bases numbered 14, after V lost 3 bases and J lost 7 bases. The CDR3 DNA reads as TGTGCCAGCAGCGGCGGACAGGGCATAGGACAGGGCGGGGAGCTGTTTTTT. Amino acid sequence: CASSGGQGIGQGGELFF.

Many counts were recorded for this clonotype. V is TRBV6-5 and J is TRBJ2-3, with TRBD1 identical over 9 bases. Trimming removed 6 bases from V and 4 bases from J; junction bases left unmatched: 11. Germline lookup yields CDR1 MNHEY and CDR2 SVGAGI. There are 16 residues in the CDR3. In nucleotides, the CDR3 is TGTGCCAGCAGACCCCGAGAAACAGGGGGCGCAGATACGCAGTATTTT. This sequence encodes CASRPRETGGADTQYF.

This clonotype was counted ten times or more. This chain joins TRBV5-1 and TRBJ2-1, with 12 bases that match TRBD1. In germline, CDR1 is SGHRS, CDR2 YFSETQ. This CDR3 spans 15 amino acids. J gave up 9 bases and V 0 bases, and 4 bases lay outside the gene matches. The CDR3 sequence is CASSLGGTGGVEQFF. Here the CDR3 DNA reads TGCGCCAGCAGCTTGGGCGGGACAGGGGGCGTTGAGCAGTTCTTC.

A remark on this clonotype: One end of the junction is discordant with germline, which a read error may explain. The chain is built from TRBV28 and TRBJ1-6; maybe TRBD1 (5 bases). This CDR3 is built from 14 residues. Germline lookup yields CDR1 MDHEN and CDR2 SYDVKM. The CDR3 region has the DNA TGTGCCAGCAGCCCGGGACCCTATAATTCAACCCTCAACTTT. It specifies CASSPGPYNSTLNF.

This clonotype was seen ten or more times. The chain is built from TRBV5-1 and TRBJ2-2, with D maybe TRBD2 (6 bases). From germline, CDR1 is SGHRS and CDR2 YFSETQ. CDR3 length equals 17 residues. Trimming shortened V by 2 bases and J by 1 base, and 15 bases separated the two germline ends. CDR3: CASSFPGGGLNTGELFF. CDR3 coding DNA: TGCGCCAGCAGCTTCCCCGGCGGAGGGCTGAACACCGGGGAGCTGTTTTTT.

This clonotype was found a few times. The rearrangement joins TRBV18 to TRBJ1-5, with 11 nucleotides matching TRBD1. Germline values: CDR1 KGHSH, CDR2 LQKENI. Trimming removed 3 bases from V and 6 bases from J; junction bases left unmatched: 7. The CDR3 runs to 16 residues. The CDR3 sequence: CASSPTGTGGLQPQHF. DNA of the CDR3: TGTGCCAGCTCACCGACCGGGACAGGGGGACTTCAGCCCCAGCATTTT.

This clonotype has a count of ten or more. The chain couples TRBV6-2 or TRBV6-3 to TRBJ1-1, with D perhaps matching TRBD1 (6 bases). The V gene lost 5 bases and the J gene lost 3 bases, with 13 bases spanning the gap. This CDR3 has 14 residues. Germline CDR1 reads MNHEY; CDR2 reads SVGEGT. The CDR3, as DNA: TGTGCCAGCAGTCGGCGACAGGCCTACACTGAAGCTTTCTTT. Protein product: CASSRRQAYTEAFF.